The 18 T cell receptor beta chains listed next were all sequenced from one sample in a study of blood T cells in healthy people across ages. Next came a second PCR, run for about 6 to 11 cycles, which used a sample-barcoded 5' primer along with a J-beta primer mix. TCRdb passed the 5' RACE reads through MiXCR, listing each CDR3 protein once. This sample carries approximately 1,700,000 distinct CDR3 sequences, 39% of them seen once, and the ten largest clones take around 23%. The sequencing input was blood. These TCRs come from a human donor in good health.

This clonotype was picked up many times. The J gene is TRBJ2-3, the V gene TRBV29-1; 9 nucleotides agree with TRBD1. The germline V gene encodes CDR1 SQVTM and CDR2 ANQGSEA. With 4 bases clipped from V and 6 bases from J, the junction kept 5 bases outside the gene matches. The CDR3 length is 13 residues. The CDR3, as DNA: TGCAGCGTTGGGGGGACAGGGAGGGATACGCAGTATTTT. Translation: CSVGGTGRDTQYF.

The chain is built from TRBV4-2 and TRBJ2-3; the match to TRBD1 covers 12 bases. CDR1 and CDR2 (germline): LGHNA, YNFKEQ. The CDR3 spans 16 residues. V shed 4 bases and J 6 bases; nucleotides not matched to a gene: 8. The CDR3 nucleotides read TGTGCCAGCAGCCCCAGTTGGGACAGGGGGCGGGATACGCAGTATTTT. It specifies CASSPSWDRGRDTQYF.

The chain couples TRBV15 to TRBJ2-3; 8 bases align to TRBD1. Germline V lookup: CDR1 LNHNV, CDR2 YYDKDF (reference sequence). J was trimmed by 4 bases and V by 1 base; bases with no gene match: 1. The CDR3 is made up of 14 amino acids. In nucleotides, the CDR3 is TGTGCCACCAGCAGAGCAGGGGGCTCAGATACGCAGTATTTT. Translation gives CATSRAGGSDTQYF.

The CDR3 is CATSREGETQYF. The CDR3 DNA follows: TGTGCCACCAGCAGAGAAGGAGAGACCCAGTACTTC. V and J are TRBV15 and TRBJ2-5; D is uncertain. This CDR3 is built from 12 residues. The V and J ends lost 0 bases and 4 bases respectively, with 3 bases between them. Germline V gene lookup returns CDR1 LNHNV and CDR2 YYDKDF (reference sequence).

This clonotype was recorded only once. This sequence joins TRBV18 and TRBJ1-2; 7 bases match TRBD1. Unmatched junction bases numbered 7, after V lost 3 bases and J lost 6 bases. This CDR3 has 14 residues. CDR1 is KGHSH and CDR2 is LQKENI in the germline V gene. CDR3 sequence (DNA): TGTGCCAGCTCACCTCTCGAAACAGGGGATGGCTACACCTTC. Translation gives CASSPLETGDGYTF.

J is TRBJ2-7 and V is TRBV5-1; D may be TRBD2 (6 bases). The germline V gene encodes CDR1 SGHRS and CDR2 YFSETQ. V was trimmed by 0 bases and J by 5 bases, leaving 15 bases between them. This CDR3 region has 15 residues. CDR3 region: CASSLGSGVSNEQYF. The DNA of the CDR3 is TGCGCCAGCAGCTTGGGTTCGGGGGTTTCGAACGAGCAGTACTTC.

The J gene is TRBJ2-1, the V gene TRBV28; D unclear. The CDR3 has 15 amino acids. Germline loops: CDR1 MDHEN, CDR2 SYDVKM. V dropped 3 bases and J dropped 3 bases, with 12 bases sitting between them. For the CDR3, the DNA is TGTGCCAGCAGTTTCCCAGGATTGAACTACAATGAGCAGTTCTTC. Translated: CASSFPGLNYNEQFF.

The J gene is TRBJ2-5, the V gene TRBV19; D tentatively reads TRBD1 or TRBD2 (5 bases each). The CDR3 contains 13 residues. Trimming took 5 bases from V and 11 from J, leaving 18 bases between them. From germline, CDR1 is LNHDA and CDR2 SQIVND (reference sequence). The CDR3 DNA sequence: TGTGCCAGTAGTTTGGACGGACACGGGGAGCAGTACTTC. This encodes CASSLDGHGEQYF.

The gene calls are TRBV12-3 or TRBV12-4 and TRBJ1-2; weak D call: TRBD1 (5 bases). The V end lost 8 bases, the J end lost 8 bases, and 24 bases lay between the germline ends. The CDR3 has 15 amino acids. CDR3 sequence: CASAYGRVDIGGYTF. The CDR3 coding sequence is TGTGCCAGCGCCTATGGGAGGGTGGACATTGGAGGCTACACCTTC.

In this sample, this clonotype turned up a few times. The V call is TRBV20-1, the J call TRBJ1-1; possible D gene TRBD1, 5 bases. The ends were cut back, 5 bases at V and 10 bases at J, with 23 bases in the middle. CDR3 size: 14 residues. Germline values: CDR1 DFQATT, CDR2 SNEGSKA (reference sequence). CDR3 loop: CSASKPGAPQGAFF. CDR3 DNA: TGCAGTGCTTCTAAGCCGGGAGCCCCGCAGGGAGCTTTCTTT.

The chain combines TRBV10-3 with TRBJ1-1, with D possibly TRBD1 on 6 matching bases. CDR1 is ENHRY and CDR2 is SYGVKD in the germline V gene. V was shortened by 2 bases and J by 7 bases, with 11 bases between the two germline ends. CDR3 length: 13 residues. The CDR3 nucleotides read TGTGCCATCAGTGAGCCGGGACAACTTGAAGCTTTCTTT. It translates to CAISEPGQLEAFF.

The J gene is TRBJ1-1, the V gene TRBV11-1; D perhaps matches TRBD1 (5 bases). CDR1 is SGHAT and CDR2 is FQDESV in the germline V gene (reference sequence). The V end lost 2 bases, the J end lost 1 base, and 11 bases lay between the germline ends. The CDR3 has 15 residues. CDR3 coding DNA: TGTGCCAGCAGCTTATTGGCAGGGAGGAACACTGAAGCTTTCTTT. Protein sequence: CASSLLAGRNTEAFF.

This chain joins TRBV20-1 and TRBJ2-3; D is tentatively TRBD1 or TRBD2 (6 bases each). Trimming took off 0 bases at V and 6 bases at J, with 19 bases between the two ends. Germline values: CDR1 DFQATT, CDR2 SNEGSKA (reference sequence). The CDR3 totals 16 residues. The CDR3 loop is CSAREGGGSGWDTQYF. CDR3 DNA: TGCAGTGCTAGAGAAGGAGGGGGAAGCGGTTGGGATACGCAGTATTTT.

A few counts support this clonotype. V gene TRBV12-5 combines with J gene TRBJ1-1; D might be TRBD1 (6 bases). The CDR3 sequence is 14 residues long. V gave up 6 bases and J gave up 6 bases, with 17 bases separating them. Germline CDR1 and CDR2: LGHNT and FRNRAP. The CDR3: CASGEGGGKAEAFF. CDR3 nucleotides: TGTGCTAGTGGGGAAGGGGGGGGTAAGGCTGAAGCTTTCTTT.

The chain employs TRBV7-6 and TRBJ1-6; D perhaps matches TRBD1 (6 bases). CDR1 and CDR2 from the germline V gene are SGHVS and FNYEAQ. The V end lost 5 bases, the J end lost 10 bases, and 15 bases lay between the germline ends. The CDR3 consists of 14 residues. The CDR3: CASSPGEFGSPLHF. As DNA, the CDR3 is TGTGCCAGCAGCCCAGGGGAATTTGGGTCACCCCTCCACTTT.

The chain joins TRBV5-1 to TRBJ2-1, with a possible D match to TRBD2 (6 bases). This CDR3 has 16 residues. Trimming stripped 0 bases from V and 6 bases from J, with 16 bases between. Germline CDR1 and CDR2: SGHRS and YFSETQ. The DNA of the CDR3 is TGCGCCAGCAGCTTGGATGGGGGGAACCTATTCAATGAGCAGTTCTTC. Encoded protein: CASSLDGGNLFNEQFF. Complete variable domain (other parts from reference TRBV5-1 and TRBJ2-1): KAGVTQTPRYLIKTRGQQVTLSCSPISGHRSVSWYQQTPGQGLQFLFEYFSETQRNKGNFPGRFSGRQFSNSRSEMNVSTLELGDSALYLCASSLDGGNLFNEQFFGPGTRLTVL.

This chain connects TRBV7-8 to TRBJ2-1; tentatively, D is TRBD1 (5 bases). CDR3 length equals 16 residues. Looked up from germline, CDR1 is SGHVS and CDR2 is FQNEAQ. The germline V and J ends were trimmed by 5 bases and 0 bases, with 14 bases remaining between them. The CDR3 region has the DNA TGTGCCAGCAGCCGTCTTTGGGGCCGCTCCTACAATGAGCAGTTCTTC. Translated, it gives CASSRLWGRSYNEQFF. The whole variable domain, remainder taken from reference TRBV7-8 and TRBJ2-1, is GAGVSQSPRYKVAKRGQDVALRCDPISGHVSLFWYQQALGQGPEFLTYFQNEAQLDKSGLPSDRFFAERPEGSVSTLKIQRTQQEDSAVYLCASSRLWGRSYNEQFFGPGTRLTVL.

The chain couples TRBV20-1 to TRBJ1-6; D not certain. Deletions cut 6 bases from V and 4 bases from J, with 16 bases between. CDR1 DFQATT and CDR2 SNEGSKA come from the germline V gene (reference sequence). The CDR3 length is 15 residues. CDR3 DNA: TGCAGTGCCCGCAAATCAACAGCTTATAATTCACCCCTCCACTTT. It encodes CSARKSTAYNSPLHF.